This note documents a single T cell receptor (beta chain) sequence. Antigen unknown. This entry is derived from a study of cytomegalovirus exposure and HLA in healthy donors. Study details: An earlier analysis identified 120 million or so unique TCR beta sequences in approximately 190 million T cells.

The primer mix had 60 Vbeta and 13 Jbeta primers. Sequencing used immunoSEQ multiplex PCR; TCRdb keeps in-frame clones, though not all of them. The sample holds around 130,000 clones, more than 60% seen once. Study-level results: Productive rates of about 87% or about 30% were seen for most TCR beta V segments in an earlier analysis. Among the CMV-associated chains, three were confirmed in vitro as specific for CMV antigens.

The germline V gene encodes CDR1 SNHLY and CDR2 FYNNEI. V lost 3 bases and J lost 5, with 13 bases in between. The CDR3 has 15 residues. The material sequenced was PBMCs. This sequence originates from a woman between 18 and 30 years old in good health and CMV-seronegative. The genes are TRBV2 and TRBJ2-2, with D possibly TRBD2 on 6 matching bases. The CDR3 spells CASSDQGGDTGELFF. Written as DNA, the CDR3 is TGTGCCAGCAGTGACCAAGGAGGGGATACCGGGGAGCTGTTTTTT.